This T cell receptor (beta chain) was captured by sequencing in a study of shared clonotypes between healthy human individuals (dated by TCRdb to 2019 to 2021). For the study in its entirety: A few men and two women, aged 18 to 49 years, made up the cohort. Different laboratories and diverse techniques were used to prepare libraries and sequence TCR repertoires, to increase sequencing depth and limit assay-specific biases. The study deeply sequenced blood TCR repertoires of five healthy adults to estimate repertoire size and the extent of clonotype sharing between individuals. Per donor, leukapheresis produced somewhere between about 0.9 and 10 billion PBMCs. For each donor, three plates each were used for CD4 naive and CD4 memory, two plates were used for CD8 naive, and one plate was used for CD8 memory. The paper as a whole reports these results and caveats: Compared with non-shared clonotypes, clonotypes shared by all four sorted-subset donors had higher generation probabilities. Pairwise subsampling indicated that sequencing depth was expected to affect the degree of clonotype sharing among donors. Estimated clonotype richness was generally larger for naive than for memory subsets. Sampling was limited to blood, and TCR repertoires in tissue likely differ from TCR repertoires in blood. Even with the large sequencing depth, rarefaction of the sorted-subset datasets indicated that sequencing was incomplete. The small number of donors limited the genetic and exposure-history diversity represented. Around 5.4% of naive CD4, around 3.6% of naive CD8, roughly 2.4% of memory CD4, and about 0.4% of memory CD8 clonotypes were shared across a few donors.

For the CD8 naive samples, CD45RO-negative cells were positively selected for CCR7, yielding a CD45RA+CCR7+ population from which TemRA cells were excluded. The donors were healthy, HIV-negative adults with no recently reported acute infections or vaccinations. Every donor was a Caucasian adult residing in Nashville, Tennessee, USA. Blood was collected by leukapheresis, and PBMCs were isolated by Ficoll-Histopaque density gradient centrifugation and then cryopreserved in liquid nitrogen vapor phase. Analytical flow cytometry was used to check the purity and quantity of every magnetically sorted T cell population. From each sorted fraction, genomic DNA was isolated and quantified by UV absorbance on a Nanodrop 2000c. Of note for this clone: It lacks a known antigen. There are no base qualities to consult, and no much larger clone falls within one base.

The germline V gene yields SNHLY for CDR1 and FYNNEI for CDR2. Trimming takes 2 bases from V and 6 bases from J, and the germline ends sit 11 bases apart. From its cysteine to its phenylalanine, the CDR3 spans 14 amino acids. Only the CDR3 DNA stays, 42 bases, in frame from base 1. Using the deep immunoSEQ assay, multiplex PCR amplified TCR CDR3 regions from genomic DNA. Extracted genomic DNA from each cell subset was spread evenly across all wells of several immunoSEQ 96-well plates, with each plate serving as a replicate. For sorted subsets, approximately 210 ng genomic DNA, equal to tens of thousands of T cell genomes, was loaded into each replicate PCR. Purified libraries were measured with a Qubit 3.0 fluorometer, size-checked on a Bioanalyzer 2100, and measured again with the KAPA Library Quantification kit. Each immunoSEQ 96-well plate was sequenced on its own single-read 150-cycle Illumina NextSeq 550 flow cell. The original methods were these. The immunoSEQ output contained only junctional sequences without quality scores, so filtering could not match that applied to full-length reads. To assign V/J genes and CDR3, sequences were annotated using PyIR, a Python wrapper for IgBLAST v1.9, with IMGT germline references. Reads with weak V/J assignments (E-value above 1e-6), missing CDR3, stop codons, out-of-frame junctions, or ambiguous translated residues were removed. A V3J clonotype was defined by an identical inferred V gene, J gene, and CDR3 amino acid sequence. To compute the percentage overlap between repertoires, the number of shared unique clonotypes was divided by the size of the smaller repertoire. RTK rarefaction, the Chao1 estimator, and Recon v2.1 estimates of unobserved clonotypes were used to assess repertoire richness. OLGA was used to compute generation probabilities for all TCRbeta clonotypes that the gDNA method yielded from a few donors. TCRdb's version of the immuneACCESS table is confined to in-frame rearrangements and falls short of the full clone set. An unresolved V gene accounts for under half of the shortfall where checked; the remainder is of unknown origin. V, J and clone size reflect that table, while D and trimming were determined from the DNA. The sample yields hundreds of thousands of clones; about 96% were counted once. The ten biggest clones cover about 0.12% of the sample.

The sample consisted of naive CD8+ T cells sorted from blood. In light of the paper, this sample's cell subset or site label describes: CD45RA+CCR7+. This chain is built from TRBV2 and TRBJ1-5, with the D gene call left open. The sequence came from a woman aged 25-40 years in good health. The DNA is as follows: TGTGCCAGCAGTGAATTGCCCCCCGCTCAGCCCCAGCATTTT. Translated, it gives CASSELPPAQPQHF.